Ten or more counts support the clone carrying this T cell receptor beta chain. Losses at the gene ends were 4 bases for V and 5 bases for J; bases not matched to a gene: 2. The CDR3 length is 15 residues. The data originate from a study of T-cell reconstitution after alpha-beta-depleted transplantation in children. TCRbeta library construction was performed incorporating unique molecular identifiers. TCRdb re-called the PCR reads with MiXCR, one entry per CDR3 protein. This sample carries about 610,000 distinct CDR3 sequences, over 9.5% of them seen once, and the ten largest clones take about 4%. The material sequenced was PBMCs from the stem cell graft donor, taken from the stem cell graft. The V call is TRBV12-3 or TRBV12-4, the J call TRBJ2-5; 15 bases match TRBD2. This TCR derives from a human donor who donated a stem cell graft to a child with acute myeloid leukemia. Here the CDR3 DNA reads TGTGCCAGCAGTTCGGGACTAGCGGGAGGTGAGACCCAGTACTTC. This codes for CASSSGLAGGETQYF.